This T cell receptor (beta chain) was sequenced during a study of T cell responses to AZD1222 COVID-19 vaccine. Study-wide findings and caveats: Of the AZD1222 recipients, only 5 or 6 were seropositive at baseline. White British people made up most donors, females outnumbered males, and clonal diversity was possibly underestimated. Vaccine-associated CD4 TCRs spanned spike, dominant at 160-218 and 743-854.

This clone has only a few counts. Its matching antigen is unknown. Produced via immunoSEQ multiplex PCR; TCRdb's table is partial and in-frame only. The table lists 150,000 to 200,000 clones, around 94% of them singletons. Pooling of second doses given at about 4 or about 12 weeks was done. Germline V gene data show CDR1 as MNHEY and CDR2 as SVGAGI. The CDR3 covers 13 residues. The ends were cut back, 8 bases at V and 4 bases at J, with 14 bases in the middle. The clonotype comes from an adult who received the AZD1222 COVID-19 vaccine. The chain joins TRBV6-5 to TRBJ2-5; maybe TRBD1 (5 bases). The starting material was peripheral blood, obtained 28 days after the second AZD1222 dose. This CDR3 is CASDPLRGETQYF. In DNA, the CDR3 is TGTGCCAGCGACCCGCTAAGGGGAGAGACCCAGTACTTC.